This entry is about one T cell receptor beta chain. This sample stems from a study of T cell responses to AZD1222 COVID-19 vaccine. V was shortened by 0 bases and J by 2 bases, with 11 bases between the two germline ends. This CDR3 comprises 15 residues. CDR1 and CDR2 (germline): LGHDT, YNNKEL (reference sequence). Measured with immunoSEQ multiplex PCR; TCRdb has only the in-frame clones, and not every one. Among under 300,000 clones listed, more than 85% were seen once. The sequence came from an adult in good health. The sequencing here drew on peripheral blood, taken on day 0 of AZD1222 vaccination. The chain links TRBV3-1 (or the pseudogene TRBV3-2) to TRBJ2-7; D is uncertain. The CDR3 DNA is TGTGCCAGCAGCCAAGAATGGGGATTACCCTACGAGCAGTACTTC. It yields the protein CASSQEWGLPYEQYF.